This TCR beta chain was sequenced during a study of neoadjuvant nivolumab and ipilimumab in lung cancer. Notes on the study in general: Pretherapy blood TCR richness correlated positively with resected tumor richness. Resected tumors had greater TCR richness and clonality than uninvolved lung. Only two of four nivolumab-treated tumors gained richness and clonality by surgery. TCR clonality did not significantly correlate with pathologic tumor regression.

The germline V gene encodes CDR1 SGHDT and CDR2 YYEEEE. Trimming took 1 base from V and 0 from J, leaving 11 bases between them. The CDR3 consists of 15 residues. Sequenced by immunoSEQ multiplex PCR; TCRdb stores in-frame clones only, minus some. The sample holds 8,500 to 10,000 clones, about 74% seen once. About this clone: Its specificity is unknown.

The sample here was tumor tissue, taken after neoadjuvant nivolumab, alone or with ipilimumab, at or shortly before surgery. The rearrangement joins TRBV5-6 to TRBJ2-7; TRBD2 might be the D (5 bases). The receptor comes from an adult with non-small cell lung cancer. Some clones in this sample may be carry-over from other donors' samples. CDR3: CASSLLDGLSYEQYF. The CDR3 DNA reads TGTGCCAGCAGCTTGTTGGACGGACTCTCCTACGAGCAGTACTTC.